This is a list of T cell receptor beta chains from one sample in a study of OX40 agonist ivuxolimab in advanced cancers. Some clones are missing from TCRdb's copy, which holds only in-frame ones; the method was immunoSEQ multiplex PCR. The data show tens of thousands of clones, 80% seen once. The specimen was CD4+ or CD8+ T cells sorted from blood, collected in a trial of the OX40 agonist ivuxolimab. All receptors come from an adult with an advanced solid tumor such as melanoma, head and neck, liver or kidney cancer. CDR3s include the opening cysteine and the closing phenylalanine or tryptophan. D genes are given only for firm matches. Size values are once, few and many counts, or a class for expanded clones, and some rows have none.

j_gene | abundance | v_gene | d_gene | CDR3aa | CDR3nt
TRBJ1-5 | - | TRBV5-6 | - | CASSPGQLNQPQHF | TGTGCCAGCAGCCCAGGACAGCTAAATCAGCCCCAGCATTTT
TRBJ2-7 | - | TRBV30 | - | CAWSPSGGTREQYF | TGTGCCTGGAGCCCCTCCGGGGGAACTAGAGAGCAGTACTTC
TRBJ1-4 | - | TRBV7-7 | - | CASSPTGSEKLFF | TGTGCCAGCAGCCCAACAGGGAGTGAAAAACTGTTTTTT
TRBJ2-7 | medium-sized | TRBV19 | - | CASSPGHPYEQYF | TGTGCCAGTAGTCCGGGACACCCCTACGAGCAGTACTTC
TRBJ1-5 | few | TRBV18 | - | CASSPRGNQPQHF | TGTGCCAGCTCACCGAGGGGGAATCAGCCCCAGCATTTT
TRBJ1-6 | - | TRBV5-6 | TRBD1 | CASSRDSHSYNSPLHF | TGTGCCAGCAGCCGGGACAGCCACTCCTATAATTCACCCCTCCACTTT
TRBJ2-2 | - | TRBV5-1 | - | CASKSGQGHTGELFF | TGCGCCAGCAAATCTGGGCAGGGGCACACCGGGGAGCTGTTTTTT
TRBJ2-3 | - | TRBV5-1 | TRBD2 | CASSLRPSGVYTDTQYF | TGCGCCAGCAGCTTGAGGCCTAGCGGGGTGTACACAGATACGCAGTATTTT
TRBJ1-2 | - | TRBV2 | - | CASSEATETGGYTF | TGTGCCAGCAGTGAAGCTACGGAGACCGGGGGCTACACCTTC
TRBJ1-5 | - | TRBV6-6 | - | CASSEQFDSNQPQHF | TGTGCCAGCAGCGAACAGTTTGATAGCAATCAGCCCCAGCATTTT
TRBJ2-7 | - | TRBV5-1 | - | CASSYNSYNYEQYF | TGCGCCAGCAGCTACAACAGTTATAACTACGAGCAGTACTTC
TRBJ2-1 | - | TRBV2 | - | CASSNGDIPTQEQFF | TGTGCCAGCAGCAATGGGGACATACCCACACAGGAGCAGTTCTTC
TRBJ2-3 | - | TRBV27 | - | CASSWSQLADTQYF | TGTGCCAGCAGTTGGTCACAGCTAGCGGATACGCAGTATTTT
TRBJ1-2 | - | TRBV7-9 | - | CASSLAGVLPGYTF | TGTGCCAGCAGCTTAGCCGGGGTCCTCCCTGGCTACACCTTC
TRBJ1-2 | once | TRBV29-1 | TRBD1 | CSVDLQGAGGYTF | TGCAGCGTTGACCTACAGGGGGCGGGAGGCTACACCTTC
TRBJ1-3 | - | TRBV6-5 | - | CASSQGSTIYF | TGTGCCAGCTCTCAAGGTAGCACCATATATTTT
TRBJ2-4 | few | TRBV12-5 | - | CASGLVLVTVAKNIQYF | TGTGCTAGTGGTTTGGTACTGGTCACCGTAGCCAAAAACATTCAGTACTTC
TRBJ2-2 | once | TRBV5-6 | TRBD1 | CASDRAATGELFF | TGTGCCAGTGACAGGGCTGCCACCGGGGAGCTGTTTTTT
TRBJ1-3 | - | TRBV5-1 | - | CASSFSALAGVAGNTIYF | TGCGCCAGCAGCTTCAGTGCTCTGGCAGGGGTAGCTGGAAACACCATATATTTT
TRBJ1-2 | once | TRBV19 | TRBD1 | CASHKRGQGSHGYTF | TGTGCCAGTCATAAGCGGGGACAGGGGTCCCATGGCTACACCTTC
TRBJ2-7 | - | TRBV5-8 | - | CASSLYTSYEQYF | TGTGCCAGCAGCTTGTACACCTCCTACGAGCAGTACTTC
TRBJ1-5 | - | TRBV2 | TRBD1 | CASRVTGGAGNQPQHF | TGTGCCAGCAGAGTAACAGGGGGCGCGGGCAATCAGCCCCAGCATTTT
TRBJ2-3 | few | TRBV10-1 | - | CASSVPSADTQYF | TGCGCCAGCAGTGTACCTAGCGCGGATACGCAGTATTTT
TRBJ2-5 | few | TRBV4-1 | TRBD2 | CASSEGLRGATQYF | TGCGCCAGCAGCGAGGGACTACGGGGTGCGACCCAGTACTTC
TRBJ1-1 | - | TRBV6-1 | - | CASSETPAEAFF | TGTGCCAGCAGTGAGACCCCTGCTGAAGCTTTCTTT
TRBJ1-1 | - | TRBV15 | TRBD1 | CATSRGGTAKGTEAFF | TGTGCCACCAGCAGAGGAGGGACAGCCAAGGGCACTGAAGCTTTCTTT
TRBJ2-1 | - | TRBV19 | - | CASSIAPGGSHEQFF | TGTGCCAGTAGTATAGCGCCTGGAGGGTCACATGAGCAGTTCTTC
TRBJ1-5 | - | TRBV6-5 | TRBD1 | CASSLGQSNQPQHF | TGTGCCAGCAGTTTGGGACAGAGCAATCAGCCCCAGCATTTT
TRBJ1-5 | - | TRBV21-1 | - | CASRPGSRDNQPQHF | TGTGCCAGCAGACCAGGGAGCAGGGACAATCAGCCCCAGCATTTT
TRBJ2-1 | - | TRBV12-5 | - | CASGLDGDWNEQFF | TGTGCTAGTGGTTTGGACGGAGACTGGAATGAGCAGTTCTTC
TRBJ2-3 | few | TRBV4-2 | TRBD2 | CASSQDVTSGTDTQYF | TGTGCCAGCAGCCAAGATGTGACTAGCGGCACAGATACGCAGTATTTT
TRBJ2-1 | once | TRBV4-3 | - | CASSRGDIGLSSYNEQFF | TGCGCCAGCAGCCGGGGCGACATAGGTCTAAGCTCCTACAATGAGCAGTTCTTC
TRBJ2-1 | few | TRBV20-1 | - | CSASGQNEQFF | TGCAGTGCTTCAGGACAGAATGAGCAGTTCTTC
TRBJ1-2 | - | TRBV20-1 | - | CSANVNYGYTF | TGCAGTGCTAACGTTAACTATGGCTACACCTTC
TRBJ2-5 | - | TRBV5-1 | - | CASSYGGGQETQYF | TGCGCCAGCAGCTATGGAGGGGGCCAAGAGACCCAGTACTTC
TRBJ1-6 | - | TRBV6-1 | - | CASFGGSSYNSPLHF | TGTGCCAGTTTTGGGGGGAGCTCCTATAATTCACCCCTCCACTTT
TRBJ2-7 | once | TRBV23-1 | TRBD1 | CASSPRTGNHTRYEQYF | TGCGCCAGCAGTCCCCGGACAGGGAACCACACTCGGTACGAGCAGTACTTC
TRBJ2-5 | - | TRBV19 | - | CASGKNRDLRETQYF | TGTGCCAGTGGCAAAAATAGGGACCTACGGGAGACCCAGTACTTC
TRBJ2-7 | - | TRBV7-2 | TRBD1 | CASSLNRDRWGVGEQYF | TGTGCCAGCAGCTTGAACCGGGACAGGTGGGGAGTGGGCGAGCAGTACTTC
TRBJ1-5 | - | TRBV6-1 | - | CASSEAGSSNQPQHF | TGTGCCAGCAGTGAAGCGGGGAGCTCCAATCAGCCCCAGCATTTT
TRBJ1-1 | - | TRBV4-1 | - | CASSQEGIQRVEAFF | TGCGCCAGCAGCCAAGAGGGGATACAACGAGTTGAAGCTTTCTTT
TRBJ1-5 | - | TRBV6-5 | - | CASSLGGYNQPQHF | TGTGCCAGCAGTCTCGGGGGCTACAATCAGCCCCAGCATTTT
TRBJ1-6 | - | TRBV5-1 | - | CASSGGWTSSYNSPLHF | TGCGCCAGCAGCGGCGGATGGACTAGCTCCTATAATTCACCCCTCCACTTT
TRBJ1-2 | - | TRBV6-1 | TRBD1 | CASSPQGNPDYGYTF | TGTGCCAGCAGCCCACAGGGGAACCCTGACTATGGCTACACCTTC
TRBJ1-1 | - | TRBV2 | - | CASSGARVGTEAFF | TGTGCCAGCAGCGGGGCCCGGGTGGGCACTGAAGCTTTCTTT